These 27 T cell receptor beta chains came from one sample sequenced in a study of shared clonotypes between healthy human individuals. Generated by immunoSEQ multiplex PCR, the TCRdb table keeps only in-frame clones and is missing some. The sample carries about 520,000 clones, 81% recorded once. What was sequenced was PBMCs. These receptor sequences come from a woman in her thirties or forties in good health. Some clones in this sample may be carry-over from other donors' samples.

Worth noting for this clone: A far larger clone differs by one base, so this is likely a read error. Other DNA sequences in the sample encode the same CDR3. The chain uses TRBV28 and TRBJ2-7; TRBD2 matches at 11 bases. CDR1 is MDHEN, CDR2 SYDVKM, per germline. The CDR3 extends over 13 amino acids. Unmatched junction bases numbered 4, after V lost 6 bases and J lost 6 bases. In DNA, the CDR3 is TGTGCCAGCAGACCTGGACTAGCGGGCGAGCAGTACTTC. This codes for CASRPGLAGEQYF. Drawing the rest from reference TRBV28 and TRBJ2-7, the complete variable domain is DVKVTQSSRYLVKRTGEKVFLECVQDMDHENMFWYRQDPGLGLRLIYFSYDVKMKEKGDIPEGYSVSREKKERFSLILESASTNQTSMYLCASRPGLAGEQYFGPGTRLTVT.

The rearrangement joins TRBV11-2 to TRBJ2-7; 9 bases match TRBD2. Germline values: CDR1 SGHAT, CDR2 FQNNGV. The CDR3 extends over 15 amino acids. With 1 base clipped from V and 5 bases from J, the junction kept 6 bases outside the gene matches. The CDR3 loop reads CASSLGSGRTNEQYF. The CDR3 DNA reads TGTGCCAGCAGCTTAGGTAGCGGGAGAACCAACGAGCAGTACTTC. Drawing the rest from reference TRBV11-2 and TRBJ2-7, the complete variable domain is EAGVAQSPRYKIIEKRQSVAFWCNPISGHATLYWYQQILGQGPKLLIQFQNNGVVDDSQLPKDRFSAERLKGVDSTLKIQPAKLEDSAVYLCASSLGSGRTNEQYFGPGTRLTVT.

CDR3 nucleotide sequence: TGTGCCACCAGCAGAGTGAGGGGGTCCACTGAAGCTTTCTTT. Its translation: CATSRVRGSTEAFF. V is TRBV15 and J is TRBJ1-1; a weak D match, TRBD1 (6 bases). The CDR3 totals 14 residues. The germline CDR1 and CDR2 sequences are LNHNV and YYDKDF (reference sequence). With 1 base removed from V and 4 bases from J, the gap between germline ends came to 10 bases. The full variable domain, in which reference TRBV15 and TRBJ1-1 provide the parts outside the CDR3, is DAMVIQNPRYQVTQFGKPVTLSCSQTLNHNVMYWYQQKSSQAPKLLFHYYDKDFNNEADTPDNFQSRRPNTSFCFLDIRSPGLGDTAMYLCATSRVRGSTEAFFGQGTRLTVV.

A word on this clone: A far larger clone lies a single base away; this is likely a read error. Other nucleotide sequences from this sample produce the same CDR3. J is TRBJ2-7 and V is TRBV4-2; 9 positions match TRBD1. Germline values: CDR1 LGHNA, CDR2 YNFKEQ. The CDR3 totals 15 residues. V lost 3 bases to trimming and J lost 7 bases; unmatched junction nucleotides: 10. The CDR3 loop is CASSQGGGQGREQYF. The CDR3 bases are TGTGCCAGCAGCCAGGGCGGGGGACAGGGTCGTGAGCAGTACTTC.

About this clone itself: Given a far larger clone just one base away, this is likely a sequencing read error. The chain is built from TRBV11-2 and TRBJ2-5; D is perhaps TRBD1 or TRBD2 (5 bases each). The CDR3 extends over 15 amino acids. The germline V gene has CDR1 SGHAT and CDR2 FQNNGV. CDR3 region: CASSIVGDHQGTQYF. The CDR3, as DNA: TGTGCCAGCAGCATAGTGGGGGATCACCAAGGGACCCAGTACTTC.

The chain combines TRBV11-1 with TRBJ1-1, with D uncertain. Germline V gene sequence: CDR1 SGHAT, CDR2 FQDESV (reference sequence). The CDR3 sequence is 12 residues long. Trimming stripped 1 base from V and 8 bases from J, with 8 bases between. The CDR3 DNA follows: TGTGCCAGCAGCTTAGGGCCCCACGAAGCTTTCTTT. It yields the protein CASSLGPHEAFF.

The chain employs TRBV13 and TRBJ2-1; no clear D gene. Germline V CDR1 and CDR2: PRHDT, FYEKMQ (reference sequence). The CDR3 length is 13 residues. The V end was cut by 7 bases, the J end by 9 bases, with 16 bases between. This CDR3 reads CASTPLRDGEQFF. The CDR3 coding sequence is TGTGCCAGCACCCCCCTTAGGGATGGTGAGCAGTTCTTC.

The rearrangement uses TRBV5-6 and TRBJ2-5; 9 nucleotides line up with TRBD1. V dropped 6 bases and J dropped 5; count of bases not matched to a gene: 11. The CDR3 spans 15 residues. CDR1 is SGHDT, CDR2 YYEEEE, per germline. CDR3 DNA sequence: TGTGCCAGCACCCCACCGGGACAGGGATTTGAGACCCAGTACTTC. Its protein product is CASTPPGQGFETQYF.

CDR3 DNA: TGTGCTTCGAGGGATTACAATAAATACGAGCAGTACTTC. Amino acids: CASRDYNKYEQYF. The chain is built from TRBV27 and TRBJ2-7; D possibly corresponds to TRBD2 (5 bases). This CDR3 region has 13 residues. Looked up from germline, CDR1 is MNHEY and CDR2 is SMNVEV (reference sequence).

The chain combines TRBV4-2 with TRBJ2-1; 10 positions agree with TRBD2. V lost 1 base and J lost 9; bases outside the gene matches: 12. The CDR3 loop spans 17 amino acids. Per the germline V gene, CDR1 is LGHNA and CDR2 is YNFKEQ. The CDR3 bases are TGTGCCAGCAGCCAAGCGGGGGGGGGACTAGCGTACGGTGAGCAGTTCTTC. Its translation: CASSQAGGGLAYGEQFF.

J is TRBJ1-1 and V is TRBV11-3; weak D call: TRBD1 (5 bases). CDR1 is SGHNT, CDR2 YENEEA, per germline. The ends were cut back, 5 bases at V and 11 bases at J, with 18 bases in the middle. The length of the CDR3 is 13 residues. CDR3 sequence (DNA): TGTGCCAGCAGCCCGGGACCGCAGCGGGAGGCTTTCTTT. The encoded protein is CASSPGPQREAFF.

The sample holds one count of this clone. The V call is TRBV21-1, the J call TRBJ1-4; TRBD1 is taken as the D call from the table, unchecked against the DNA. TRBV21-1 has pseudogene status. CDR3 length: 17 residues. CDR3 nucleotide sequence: TGTGCCAGCAGCCCCCGAAAACCCAGGCGAAGAAATGAAAAACTGTTTTTT. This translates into CASSPRKPRRRNEKLFF.

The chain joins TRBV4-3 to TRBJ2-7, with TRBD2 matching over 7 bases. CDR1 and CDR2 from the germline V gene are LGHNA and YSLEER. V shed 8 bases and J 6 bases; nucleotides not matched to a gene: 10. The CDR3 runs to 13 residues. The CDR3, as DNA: TGCGCCAGCCGTTCTGGAGCGGGATCCGAGCAGTACTTC. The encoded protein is CASRSGAGSEQYF.

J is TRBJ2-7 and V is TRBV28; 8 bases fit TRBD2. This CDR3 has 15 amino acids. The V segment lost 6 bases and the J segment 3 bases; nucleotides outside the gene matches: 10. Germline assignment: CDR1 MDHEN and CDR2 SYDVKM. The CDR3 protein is CASSRSGSKDYEQYF. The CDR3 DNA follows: TGTGCCAGCAGCCGGAGCGGGAGCAAGGACTACGAGCAGTACTTC.

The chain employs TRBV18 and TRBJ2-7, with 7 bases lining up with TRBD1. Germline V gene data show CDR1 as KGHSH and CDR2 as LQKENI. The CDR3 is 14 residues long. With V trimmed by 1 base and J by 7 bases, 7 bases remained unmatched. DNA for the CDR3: TGTGCCAGCTCACCACGACAGGGTAATGGGGAGCAGTACTTC. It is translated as CASSPRQGNGEQYF.

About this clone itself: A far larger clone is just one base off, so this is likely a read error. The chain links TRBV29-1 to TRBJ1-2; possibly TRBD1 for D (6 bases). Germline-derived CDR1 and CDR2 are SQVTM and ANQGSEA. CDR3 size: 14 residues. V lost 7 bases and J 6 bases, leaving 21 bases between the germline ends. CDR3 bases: TGCAGCGCTTGGACAGCGCACTCATGGGATGGCTACACCTTC. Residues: CSAWTAHSWDGYTF. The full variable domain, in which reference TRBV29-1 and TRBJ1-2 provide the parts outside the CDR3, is SAVISQKPSRDICQRGTSLTIQCQVDSQVTMMFWYRQQPGQSLTLIATANQGSEATYESGFVIDKFPISRPNLTFSTLTVSNMSPEDSSIYLCSAWTAHSWDGYTFGSGTRLTVV.

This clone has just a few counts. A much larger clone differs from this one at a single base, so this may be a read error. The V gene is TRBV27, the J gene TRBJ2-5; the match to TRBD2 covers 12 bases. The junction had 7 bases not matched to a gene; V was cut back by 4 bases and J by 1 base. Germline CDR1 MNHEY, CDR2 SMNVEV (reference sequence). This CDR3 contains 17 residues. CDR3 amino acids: CASSWTSGVAGQETQYF. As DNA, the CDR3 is TGTGCCAGCAGTTGGACTAGCGGGGTGGCGGGCCAAGAGACCCAGTACTTC.

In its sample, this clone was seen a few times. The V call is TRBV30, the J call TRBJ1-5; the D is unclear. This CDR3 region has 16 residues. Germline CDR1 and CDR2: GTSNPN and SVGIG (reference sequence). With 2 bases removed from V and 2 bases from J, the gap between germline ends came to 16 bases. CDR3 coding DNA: TGTGCCTGGAGTAAGCTTAAGGGCCCGGGCAATCAGCCCCAGCATTTT. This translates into CAWSKLKGPGNQPQHF.

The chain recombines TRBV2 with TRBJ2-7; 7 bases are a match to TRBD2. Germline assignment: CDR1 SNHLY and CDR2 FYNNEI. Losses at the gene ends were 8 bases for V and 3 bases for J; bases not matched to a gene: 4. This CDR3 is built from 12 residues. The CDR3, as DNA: TGTGCCAGCTCGCGGGAGATCTACGAGCAGTACTTC. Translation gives CASSREIYEQYF.

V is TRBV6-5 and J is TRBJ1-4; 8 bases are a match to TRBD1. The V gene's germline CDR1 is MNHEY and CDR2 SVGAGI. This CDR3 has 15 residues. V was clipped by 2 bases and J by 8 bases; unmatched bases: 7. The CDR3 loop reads CASSYRQGLGEKLFF. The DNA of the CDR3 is TGTGCCAGCAGTTACCGACAGGGGCTGGGGGAAAAACTGTTTTTT.

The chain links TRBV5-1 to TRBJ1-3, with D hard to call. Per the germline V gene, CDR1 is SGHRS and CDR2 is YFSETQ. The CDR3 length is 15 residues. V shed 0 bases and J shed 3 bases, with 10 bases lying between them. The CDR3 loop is CASSLAAGSGNTIYF. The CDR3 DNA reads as TGCGCCAGCAGCTTGGCTGCGGGAAGTGGAAACACCATATATTTT.

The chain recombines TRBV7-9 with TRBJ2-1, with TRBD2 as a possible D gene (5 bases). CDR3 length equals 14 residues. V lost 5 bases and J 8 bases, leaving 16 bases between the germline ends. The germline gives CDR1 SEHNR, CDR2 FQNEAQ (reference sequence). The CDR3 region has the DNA TGTGCCAGCAGCCGGACTGGAGATAGCGATGAGCAGTTCTTC. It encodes CASSRTGDSDEQFF.

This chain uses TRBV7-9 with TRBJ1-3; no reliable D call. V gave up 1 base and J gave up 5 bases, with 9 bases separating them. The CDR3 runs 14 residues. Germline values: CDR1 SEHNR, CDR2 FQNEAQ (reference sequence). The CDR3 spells CASSLGVRRNTIYF. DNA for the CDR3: TGTGCCAGCAGCTTAGGAGTCCGGAGAAACACCATATATTTT.

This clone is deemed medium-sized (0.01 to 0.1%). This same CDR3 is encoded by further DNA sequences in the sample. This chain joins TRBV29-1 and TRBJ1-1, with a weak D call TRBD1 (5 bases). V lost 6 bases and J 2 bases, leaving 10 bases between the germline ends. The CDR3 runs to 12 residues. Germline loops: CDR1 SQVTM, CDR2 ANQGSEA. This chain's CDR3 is CSVGDSNTEAFF. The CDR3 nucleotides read TGCAGCGTCGGTGACAGTAACACTGAAGCTTTCTTT.

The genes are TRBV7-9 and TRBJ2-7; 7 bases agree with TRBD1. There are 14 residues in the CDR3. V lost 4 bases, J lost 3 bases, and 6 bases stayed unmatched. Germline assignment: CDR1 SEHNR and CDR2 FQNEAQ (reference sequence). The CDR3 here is CASSSTGTDYEQYF. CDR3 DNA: TGTGCCAGCAGCTCGACCGGGACAGACTACGAGCAGTACTTC. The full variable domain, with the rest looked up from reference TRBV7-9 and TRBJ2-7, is DTGVSQNPRHKITKRGQNVTFRCDPISEHNRLYWYRQTLGQGPEFLTYFQNEAQLEKSRLLSDRFSAERPKGSFSTLEIQRTEQGDSAMYLCASSSTGTDYEQYFGPGTRLTVT.

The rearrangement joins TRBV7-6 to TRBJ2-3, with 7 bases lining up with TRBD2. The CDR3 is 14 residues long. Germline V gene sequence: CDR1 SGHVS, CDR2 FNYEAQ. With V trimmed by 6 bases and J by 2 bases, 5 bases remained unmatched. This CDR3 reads CASRGGLATDTQYF. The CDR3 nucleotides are TGTGCCAGCAGGGGAGGGCTAGCCACAGATACGCAGTATTTT.

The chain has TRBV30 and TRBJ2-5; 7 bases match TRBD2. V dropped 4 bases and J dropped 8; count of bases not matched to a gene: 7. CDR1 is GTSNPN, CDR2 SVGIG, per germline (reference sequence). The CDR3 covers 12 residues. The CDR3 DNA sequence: TGTGCCTGGACACCACTAGCGAAAACCCAGTACTTC. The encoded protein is CAWTPLAKTQYF.